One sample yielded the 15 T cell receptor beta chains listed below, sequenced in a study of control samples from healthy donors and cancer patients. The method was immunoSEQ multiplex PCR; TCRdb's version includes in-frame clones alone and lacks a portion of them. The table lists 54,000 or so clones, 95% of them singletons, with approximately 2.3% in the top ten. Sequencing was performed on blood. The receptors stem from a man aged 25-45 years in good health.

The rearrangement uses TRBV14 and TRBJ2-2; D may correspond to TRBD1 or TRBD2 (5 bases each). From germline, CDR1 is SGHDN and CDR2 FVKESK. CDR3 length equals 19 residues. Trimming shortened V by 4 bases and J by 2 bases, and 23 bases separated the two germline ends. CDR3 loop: CASSLNPGPRGRNTGELFF. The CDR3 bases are TGTGCCAGCAGCCTTAACCCGGGACCACGGGGACGAAACACCGGGGAGCTGTTTTTT.

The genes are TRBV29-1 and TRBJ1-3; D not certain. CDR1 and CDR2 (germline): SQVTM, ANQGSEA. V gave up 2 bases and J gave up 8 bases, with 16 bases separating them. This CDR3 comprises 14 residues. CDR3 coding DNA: TGCAGCGTTGAATCTAGACTGGACTCAGACACCATATATTTT. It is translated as CSVESRLDSDTIYF.

As DNA, the CDR3 is TGTGCCAGCAGTTACTCAGACCTTGAGCAGTTCTTC. Translated, it gives CASSYSDLEQFF. The chain is built from TRBV6-6 and TRBJ2-1; no clear D gene. Trimming removed 0 bases from V and 9 bases from J, with 6 bases in between. The length of the CDR3 is 12 residues. Per the germline V gene, CDR1 is MNHNY and CDR2 is SVGAGI (reference sequence).

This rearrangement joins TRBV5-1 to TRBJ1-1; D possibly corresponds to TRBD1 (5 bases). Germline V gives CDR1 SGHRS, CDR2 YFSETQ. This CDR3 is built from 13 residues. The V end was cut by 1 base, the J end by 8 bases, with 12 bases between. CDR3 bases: TGCGCCAGCAGCTTGCCTCAGGGTTTCGAAGCTTTCTTT. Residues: CASSLPQGFEAFF.

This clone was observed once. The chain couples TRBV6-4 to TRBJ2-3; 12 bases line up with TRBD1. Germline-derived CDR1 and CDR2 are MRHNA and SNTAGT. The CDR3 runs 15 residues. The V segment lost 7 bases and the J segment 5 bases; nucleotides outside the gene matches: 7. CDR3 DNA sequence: TGTGCCAGCAAATTTAGGGACAGGGGGCGAGATACGCAGTATTTT. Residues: CASKFRDRGRDTQYF.

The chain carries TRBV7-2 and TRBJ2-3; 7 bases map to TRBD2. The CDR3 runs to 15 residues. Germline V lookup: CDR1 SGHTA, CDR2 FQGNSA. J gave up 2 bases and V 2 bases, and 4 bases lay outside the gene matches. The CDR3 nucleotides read TGTGCCAGCAGCTTACGGGGGGAAACCACAGATACGCAGTATTTT. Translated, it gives CASSLRGETTDTQYF.

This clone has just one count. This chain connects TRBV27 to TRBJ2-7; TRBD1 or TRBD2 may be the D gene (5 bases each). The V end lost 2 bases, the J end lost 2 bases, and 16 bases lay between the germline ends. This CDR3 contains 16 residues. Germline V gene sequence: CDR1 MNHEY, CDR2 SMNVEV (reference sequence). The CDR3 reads CASSLGTDTYAYEQYF. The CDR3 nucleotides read TGTGCCAGCAGTTTAGGGACGGATACCTACGCCTACGAGCAGTACTTC.

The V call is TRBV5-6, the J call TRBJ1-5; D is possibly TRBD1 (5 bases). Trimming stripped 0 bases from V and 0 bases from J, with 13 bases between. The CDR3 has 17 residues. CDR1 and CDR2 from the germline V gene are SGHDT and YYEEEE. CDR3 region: CASSLAGQAYSNQPQHF. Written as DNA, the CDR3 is TGTGCCAGCAGCTTGGCGGGGCAGGCTTATAGCAATCAGCCCCAGCATTTT.

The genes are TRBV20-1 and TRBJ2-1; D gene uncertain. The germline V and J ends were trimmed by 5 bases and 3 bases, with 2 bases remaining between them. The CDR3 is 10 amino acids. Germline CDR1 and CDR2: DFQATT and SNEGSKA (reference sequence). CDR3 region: CSARYNEQFF. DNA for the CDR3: TGCAGTGCTCGCTACAATGAGCAGTTCTTC.

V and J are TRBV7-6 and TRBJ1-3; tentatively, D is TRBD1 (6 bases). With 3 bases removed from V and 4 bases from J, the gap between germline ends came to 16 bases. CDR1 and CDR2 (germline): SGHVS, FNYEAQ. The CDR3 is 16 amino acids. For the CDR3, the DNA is TGTGCCAGCAGCTTGGGGGCTTCAACCACGGGAAACACCATATATTTT. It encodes CASSLGASTTGNTIYF.

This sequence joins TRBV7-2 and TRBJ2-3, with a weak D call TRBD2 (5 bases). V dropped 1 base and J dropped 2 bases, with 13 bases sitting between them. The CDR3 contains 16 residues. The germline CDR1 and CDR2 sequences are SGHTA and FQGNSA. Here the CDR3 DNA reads TGTGCCAGCAGCTTAGAGATAGCACTAGTCACAGATACGCAGTATTTT. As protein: CASSLEIALVTDTQYF.

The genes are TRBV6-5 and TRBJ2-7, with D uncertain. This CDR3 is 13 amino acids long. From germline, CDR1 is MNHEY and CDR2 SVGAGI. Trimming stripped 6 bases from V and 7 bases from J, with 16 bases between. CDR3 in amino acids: CASRPNTASEQYF. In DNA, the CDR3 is TGTGCCAGCAGACCCAACACTGCCTCTGAGCAGTACTTC.

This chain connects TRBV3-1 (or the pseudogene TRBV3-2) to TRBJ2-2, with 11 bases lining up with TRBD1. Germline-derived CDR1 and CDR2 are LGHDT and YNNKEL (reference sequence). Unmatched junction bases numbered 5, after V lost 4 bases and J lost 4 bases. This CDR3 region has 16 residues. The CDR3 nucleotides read TGTGCCAGCAGCCTACGCGGGACAGGGGGCACCGGGGAGCTGTTTTTT. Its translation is CASSLRGTGGTGELFF.

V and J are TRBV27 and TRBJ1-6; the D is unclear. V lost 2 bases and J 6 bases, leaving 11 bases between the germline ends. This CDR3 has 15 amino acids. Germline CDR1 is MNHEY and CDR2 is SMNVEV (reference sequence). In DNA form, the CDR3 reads TGTGCCAGCAGTTTAGCGGCCAGATTTAATTCACCCCTCCACTTT. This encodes CASSLAARFNSPLHF.

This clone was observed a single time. CDR3: CASSEYTEAFF. CDR3 in DNA: TGTGCCAGCAGTGAGTACACTGAAGCTTTCTTT. This sequence joins TRBV28 and TRBJ1-1; D gene uncertain. Germline lookup yields CDR1 MDHEN and CDR2 SYDVKM. V lost 5 bases to trimming and J lost 3 bases, with 4 bases between them. There are 11 residues in the CDR3.